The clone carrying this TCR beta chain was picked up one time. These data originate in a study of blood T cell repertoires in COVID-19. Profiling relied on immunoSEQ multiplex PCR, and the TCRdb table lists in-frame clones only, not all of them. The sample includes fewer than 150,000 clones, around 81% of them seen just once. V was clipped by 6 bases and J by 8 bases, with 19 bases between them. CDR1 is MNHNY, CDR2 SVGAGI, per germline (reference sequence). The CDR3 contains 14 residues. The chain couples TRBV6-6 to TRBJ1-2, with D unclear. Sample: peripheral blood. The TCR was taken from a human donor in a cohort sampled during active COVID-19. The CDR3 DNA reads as TGTGCCAGCAGCCCCCCTGGGCGTAGGTCAGGCTACACCTTC. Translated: CASSPPGRRSGYTF.